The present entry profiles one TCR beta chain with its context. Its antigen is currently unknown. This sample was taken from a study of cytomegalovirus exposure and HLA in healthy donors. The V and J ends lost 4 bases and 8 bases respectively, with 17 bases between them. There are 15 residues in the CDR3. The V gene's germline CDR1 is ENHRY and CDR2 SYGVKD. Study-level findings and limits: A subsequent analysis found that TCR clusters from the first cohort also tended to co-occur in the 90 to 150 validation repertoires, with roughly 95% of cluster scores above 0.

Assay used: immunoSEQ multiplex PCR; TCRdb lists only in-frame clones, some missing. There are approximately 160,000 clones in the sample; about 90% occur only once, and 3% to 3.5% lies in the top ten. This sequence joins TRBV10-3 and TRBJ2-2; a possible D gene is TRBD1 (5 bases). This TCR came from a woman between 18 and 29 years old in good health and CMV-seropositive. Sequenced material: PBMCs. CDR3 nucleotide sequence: TGTGCCATCAGTGGGGCAGGGATGGACAAAGGGGAGCTGTTTTTT. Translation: CAISGAGMDKGELFF.